Presented here are 15 T cell receptor beta chains from one specimen sequenced in a study of blood T cell repertoires in COVID-19. Only in-frame clones appear in the TCRdb table, and some are missing; sequencing was by immunoSEQ multiplex PCR. This sample has approximately 480,000 clones, with 80% to 90% found just once. The sequencing input was peripheral blood. These receptors all stem from a man aged 18-30 years with COVID-19, enrolled during active disease.

The chain combines TRBV14 with TRBJ2-7; TRBD2 aligns across 10 bases. CDR3 length equals 17 residues. Trimming cost V 1 base and J 3 bases; bases outside gene matches: 9. Germline V CDR1 and CDR2: SGHDN, FVKESK. The CDR3 spells CASSQAGYASGSYEQYF. CDR3 in DNA: TGTGCCAGCAGCCAAGCGGGATATGCTAGCGGGAGCTACGAGCAGTACTTC.

The V gene is TRBV6-6, the J gene TRBJ1-6; a possible D gene is TRBD1 (6 bases). CDR3 length: 17 amino acids. Looked up from germline, CDR1 is MNHNY and CDR2 is SVGAGI (reference sequence). V lost 5 bases, J lost 8 bases, and 22 bases lay in between. This chain's CDR3 is CASSLYSPGQRDSPLHF. For the CDR3, the DNA is TGTGCCAGCAGTCTATATAGCCCGGGACAAAGGGATTCACCCCTCCACTTT.

The chain recombines TRBV5-8 with TRBJ2-2; D is possibly TRBD1 (5 bases). Germline V gene sequence: CDR1 SGHTS, CDR2 YDEGEE. The germline V and J ends were trimmed by 6 bases and 1 base, with 13 bases remaining between them. The CDR3 length is 15 residues. The CDR3 coding sequence is TGTGCCAGCACCCCGACAGAAAGGAACACCGGGGAGCTGTTTTTT. It is translated as CASTPTERNTGELFF.

The rearrangement uses TRBV7-6 and TRBJ2-2; possible D gene TRBD2, 5 bases. This CDR3 is 13 amino acids long. Trimming removed 8 bases at V and 6 bases at J, with 13 bases between. Germline V CDR1 and CDR2: SGHVS, FNYEAQ. The CDR3 reads CASSQDGAGELFF. CDR3 sequence (DNA): TGTGCCAGCTCCCAAGACGGGGCCGGGGAGCTGTTTTTT.

Concerning this clone: An end of the junction does not agree with germline; a read error may underlie this. The J gene is TRBJ2-7, the V gene TRBV11-2; 12 nucleotides match TRBD2. The CDR3 sequence is 19 residues long. The germline gives CDR1 SGHAT, CDR2 FQNNGV. DNA of the CDR3: TGTGCCAGCATCTTAGGTACGATTTTAAGACTAGCGGGAGAGGGCGAGCAGTACTTC. Protein product: CASILGTILRLAGEGEQYF.

This clone has just one count. The chain recombines TRBV6-5 with TRBJ1-5, with 10 bases aligning to TRBD1. This CDR3 contains 14 residues. V lost 5 bases to trimming and J lost 6 bases; unmatched junction nucleotides: 4. Germline loops: CDR1 MNHEY, CDR2 SVGAGI. The CDR3 DNA reads TGTGCCAGCAGTCGACAGGGGGCCCTTCAGCCCCAGCATTTT. Protein sequence: CASSRQGALQPQHF.

V is TRBV28 and J is TRBJ2-3; TRBD2 aligns across 9 bases. With 1 base clipped from V and 0 bases from J, the junction kept 8 bases outside the gene matches. The CDR3 has 18 residues. Germline V gene data show CDR1 as MDHEN and CDR2 as SYDVKM. The CDR3 protein is CASSLSHASGTSTDTQYF. The CDR3 DNA follows: TGTGCCAGCAGTTTATCCCATGCTAGCGGGACCAGCACAGATACGCAGTATTTT.

The chain recombines TRBV9 with TRBJ2-7, with 9 nucleotides matching TRBD2. This CDR3 is built from 15 residues. The V gene end was trimmed by 0 bases and the J gene end by 2 bases; junction bases not matched to a gene: 3. Germline CDR1 SGDLS, CDR2 YYNGEE. CDR3 sequence reads: CASSVGGGETYEQYF. The CDR3 DNA reads TGTGCCAGCAGCGTAGGCGGGGGGGAGACCTACGAGCAGTACTTC.

The chain combines TRBV30 with TRBJ2-1; 9 bases line up with TRBD1. V shed 7 bases, J shed 7 bases, and the junction held 14 bases outside the gene matches. Germline-derived CDR1 and CDR2 are GTSNPN and SVGIG (reference sequence). The CDR3 runs to 15 residues. CDR3 amino acids: CASTGGLKIGNEQFF. The DNA of the CDR3 is TGTGCCTCAACAGGGGGCCTGAAGATAGGTAATGAGCAGTTCTTC.

This clone was seen a single time. The chain joins TRBV19 to TRBJ2-3; TRBD2 matches at 10 bases. Germline lookup yields CDR1 LNHDA and CDR2 SQIVND (reference sequence). The length of the CDR3 is 17 residues. The V gene end was trimmed by 7 bases and the J gene end by 0 bases; junction bases not matched to a gene: 10. The DNA of the CDR3 is TGTGCCAGTACCGAGGGCACTAGCGGGGCTAGCACAGATACGCAGTATTTT. Translation: CASTEGTSGASTDTQYF.

The V and J genes are TRBV11-2 and TRBJ2-3; 12 nucleotides agree with TRBD2. CDR1 is SGHAT and CDR2 is FQNNGV in the germline V gene. V gave up 1 base and J gave up 4 bases; unmatched junction bases: 6. The CDR3 spans 17 residues. CDR3 protein: CASSLVLAGGRPDTQYF. CDR3 nucleotides: TGTGCCAGCAGCTTAGTACTAGCGGGAGGCCGCCCAGATACGCAGTATTTT.

The rearrangement links TRBV11-2 to TRBJ2-1; 7 bases are shared with TRBD2. The CDR3 spans 15 residues. With V trimmed by 5 bases and J by 2 bases, 6 bases remained unmatched. Germline assignment: CDR1 SGHAT and CDR2 FQNNGV. The CDR3 region has the DNA TGTGCCAGCAGCATATCTAGCGGAACCTACAATGAGCAGTTCTTC. It specifies CASSISSGTYNEQFF.

This chain uses TRBV6-6 with TRBJ2-5; 9 nucleotides line up with TRBD2. V gave up 2 bases and J gave up 5 bases; unmatched junction bases: 3. Germline CDR1 and CDR2: MNHNY and SVGAGI (reference sequence). This CDR3 region has 14 residues. CDR3 sequence reads: CASSYGTSWETQYF. The DNA of the CDR3 is TGTGCCAGCAGTTACGGGACTAGCTGGGAGACCCAGTACTTC.

The J gene is TRBJ2-3, the V gene TRBV4-2, with 7 bases fitting TRBD2. This CDR3 contains 16 residues. CDR1 is LGHNA and CDR2 is YNFKEQ in the germline V gene. The J segment lost 5 bases and the V segment lost 0 bases, leaving 8 bases of the junction unmatched. CDR3 nucleotides: TGTGCCAGCAGCCAAGATCGGGGGAGGGCCAGAGATACGCAGTATTTT. It encodes CASSQDRGRARDTQYF.

The V and J genes are TRBV5-5 and TRBJ2-5; 12 bases agree with TRBD2. The CDR3 is made up of 15 amino acids. The germline V gene has CDR1 SGHKS and CDR2 YYEKEE (reference sequence). The ends lost 4 bases at V and 5 bases at J; junction bases unmatched: 6. The CDR3 DNA sequence: TGTGCCAGCAGCCGAGGACTAGCGGGACTCGAGACCCAGTACTTC. Encoded protein: CASSRGLAGLETQYF.